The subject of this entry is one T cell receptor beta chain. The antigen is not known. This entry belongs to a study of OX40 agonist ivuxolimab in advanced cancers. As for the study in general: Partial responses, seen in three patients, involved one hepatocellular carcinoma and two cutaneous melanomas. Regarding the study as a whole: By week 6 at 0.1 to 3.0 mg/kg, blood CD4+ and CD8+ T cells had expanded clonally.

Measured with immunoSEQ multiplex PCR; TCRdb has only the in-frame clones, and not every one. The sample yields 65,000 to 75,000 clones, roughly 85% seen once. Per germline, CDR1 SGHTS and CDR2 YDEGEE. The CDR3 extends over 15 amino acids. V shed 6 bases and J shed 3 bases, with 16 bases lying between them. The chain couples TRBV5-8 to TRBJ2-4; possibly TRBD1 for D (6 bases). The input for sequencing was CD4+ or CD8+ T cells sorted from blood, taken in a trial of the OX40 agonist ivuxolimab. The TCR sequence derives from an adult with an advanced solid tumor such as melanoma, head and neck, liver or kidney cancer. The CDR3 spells CASNHRVVGKNIQYF. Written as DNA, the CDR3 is TGTGCCAGCAACCACAGGGTTGTGGGCAAAAACATTCAGTACTTC.